This T cell receptor (beta chain) was identified in a study of blood T cell repertoires in COVID-19. As for the study in general: PBMCs, B-cell-depleted T cells, or T cells provided the cDNA or gDNA that made up the material.

There are 16 residues in the CDR3. Germline CDR1 reads SGDLS; CDR2 reads YYNGEE. V was clipped by 2 bases and J by 4 bases; unmatched bases: 8. Followed over time, Seattle patients had been enrolled while infection was active. Original handling: Amplified reference gene primers provided the basis for estimating nucleated cell counts. Assay used: immunoSEQ multiplex PCR; TCRdb lists only in-frame clones, some missing. V and J calls and clone size are copied from that table; D and trimming were computed from the DNA. In the table there are around 260,000 clones, roughly four fifths of which are singletons.

Sample: peripheral blood. The rearrangement joins TRBV9 to TRBJ2-3; the match to TRBD2 covers 9 bases. This TCR came from a person aged 70 to 80 with COVID-19, enrolled during active disease. DNA of the CDR3: TGTGCCAGCAGCGTCTCACCGGGACTAGCAGCAGATACGCAGTATTTT. This translates into CASSVSPGLAADTQYF.